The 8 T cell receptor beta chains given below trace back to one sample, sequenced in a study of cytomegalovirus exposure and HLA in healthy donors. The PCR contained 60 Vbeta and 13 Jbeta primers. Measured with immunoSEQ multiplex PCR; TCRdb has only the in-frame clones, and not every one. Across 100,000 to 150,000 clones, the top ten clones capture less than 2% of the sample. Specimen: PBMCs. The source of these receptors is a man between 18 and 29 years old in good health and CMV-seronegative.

CDR3 residues: CASSYYWSSEQYF. CDR3 DNA sequence: TGTGCCAGCAGTTACTATTGGAGTTCCGAGCAGTACTTC. The J gene is TRBJ2-5, the V gene TRBV6-5, with D unresolved. Near its end, the DNA agrees better with TRBJ2-7, so the J call may be wrong. Germline V gene sequence: CDR1 MNHEY, CDR2 SVGAGI. The CDR3 spans 13 residues.

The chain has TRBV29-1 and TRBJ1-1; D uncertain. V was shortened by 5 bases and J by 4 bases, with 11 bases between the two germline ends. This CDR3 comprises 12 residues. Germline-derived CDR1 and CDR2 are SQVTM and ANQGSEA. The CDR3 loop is CSVRRGGTEAFF. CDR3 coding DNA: TGCAGCGTTCGTCGGGGAGGCACTGAAGCTTTCTTT.

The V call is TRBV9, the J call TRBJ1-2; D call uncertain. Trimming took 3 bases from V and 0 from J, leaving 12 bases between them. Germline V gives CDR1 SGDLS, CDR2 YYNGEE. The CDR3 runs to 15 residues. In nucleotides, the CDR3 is TGTGCCAGCAGCGGCCCGGGTCGGGCTAACTATGGCTACACCTTC. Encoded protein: CASSGPGRANYGYTF.

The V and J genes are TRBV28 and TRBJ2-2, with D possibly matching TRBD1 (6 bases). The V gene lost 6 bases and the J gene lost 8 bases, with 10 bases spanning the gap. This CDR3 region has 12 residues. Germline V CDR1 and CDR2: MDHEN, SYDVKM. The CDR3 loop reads CASSSRGGELFF. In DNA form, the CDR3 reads TGTGCCAGCAGCTCAAGGGGGGGGGAGCTGTTTTTT.

Here the CDR3 reads CASSQGTGARLTMNTEAFF. DNA of the CDR3: TGCGCCAGCAGCCAAGGAACAGGGGCCAGATTGACTATGAACACTGAAGCTTTCTTT. This sequence joins TRBV4-1 and TRBJ1-1, with 7 bases fitting TRBD1. The CDR3 contains 19 residues. Germline-derived CDR1 and CDR2 are MGHRA and YSYEKL. V lost 1 base, J lost 0 bases, and 14 bases stayed unmatched.

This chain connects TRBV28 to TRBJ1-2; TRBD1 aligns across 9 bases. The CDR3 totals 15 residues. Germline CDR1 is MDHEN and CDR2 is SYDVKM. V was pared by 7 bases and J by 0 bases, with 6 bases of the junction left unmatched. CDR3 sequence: CASTPGQGTNYGYTF. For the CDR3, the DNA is TGTGCCAGCACCCCGGGACAGGGAACTAACTATGGCTACACCTTC.

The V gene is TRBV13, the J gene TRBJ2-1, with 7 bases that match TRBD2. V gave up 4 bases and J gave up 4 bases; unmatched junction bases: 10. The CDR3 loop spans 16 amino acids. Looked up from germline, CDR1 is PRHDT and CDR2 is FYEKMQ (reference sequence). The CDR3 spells CASSSPRDYHYNEQFF. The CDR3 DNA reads TGTGCCAGCAGCTCACCCCGGGACTACCATTACAATGAGCAGTTCTTC.

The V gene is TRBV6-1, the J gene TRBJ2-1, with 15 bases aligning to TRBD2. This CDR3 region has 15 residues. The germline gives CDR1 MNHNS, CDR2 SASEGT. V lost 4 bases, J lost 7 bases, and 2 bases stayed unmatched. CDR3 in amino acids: CASSAGTSGRNEQFF. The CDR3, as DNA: TGTGCCAGCAGTGCCGGGACTAGCGGGAGGAATGAGCAGTTCTTC.